This T cell receptor (beta chain) came from a study of blood T cell repertoires in COVID-19. J lost 1 base, V lost 10 bases, and 7 bases had no gene match. CDR1 and CDR2 (germline): MDHEN, SYDVKM. The CDR3 is 13 amino acids. Sequencing was performed with immunoSEQ multiplex PCR; in TCRdb, only in-frame clones are kept and a portion is missing. This sample has around 230,000 clones, with roughly 77% found just once. The TCR sequence derives from a man aged 40-55 years who had recovered from COVID-19. The gene calls are TRBV28 and TRBJ2-7; 7 bases are a match to TRBD1. Material: PBMCs or T cells enriched from blood (not recorded which). The CDR3 reads CAISRDSSYEQYF. CDR3 DNA sequence: TGTGCCATAAGCCGGGACAGTTCCTACGAGCAGTACTTC.